These T cell receptor beta chains were read from a single sample in a study of OX40 agonist ivuxolimab in advanced cancers. Measured with immunoSEQ multiplex PCR; TCRdb has only the in-frame clones, and not every one. The table includes some 80,000 clones, around 90% detected once. This material consisted of CD4+ or CD8+ T cells sorted from blood, taken in a trial of the OX40 agonist ivuxolimab. These receptors were taken from an adult with an advanced solid tumor such as melanoma, head and neck, liver or kidney cancer. The CDR3 runs from the conserved cysteine through the conserved F or W. A D gene is named only where the DNA matches it firmly. The size entry is marked missing in some rows and otherwise reads once, few, many or a size class.

V gene: TRBV28; clone size: NA; J gene: TRBJ1-5; D gene: NA; CDR3 DNA: TGTGCCAGCTCGTATAGCAATCAGCCCCAGCATTTT; CDR3 protein: CASSYSNQPQHF
V gene: TRBV2; clone size: few; J gene: TRBJ1-3; D gene: NA; CDR3 DNA: TGTGCCAGCAGTGGTGGGGCAGAGAAACGAAACACCATATATTTT; CDR3 protein: CASSGGAEKRNTIYF
V gene: TRBV7-9; clone size: NA; J gene: TRBJ1-1; D gene: NA; CDR3 DNA: TGTGCCAGCATGGGACTGATCTACGACCTAAGGGCTGAAGCTTTCTTT; CDR3 protein: CASMGLIYDLRAEAFF
V gene: TRBV5-6; clone size: NA; J gene: TRBJ2-5; D gene: NA; CDR3 DNA: TGTGCCAGCAGCCGAGCCGGGACGGGTCCAGAGACCCAGTACTTC; CDR3 protein: CASSRAGTGPETQYF
V gene: TRBV5-1; clone size: once; J gene: TRBJ2-5; D gene: TRBD2; CDR3 DNA: TGCGCCAGCAGCTCGACTAGCGGGGAAAAGACCCAGTACTTC; CDR3 protein: CASSSTSGEKTQYF
V gene: TRBV2; clone size: NA; J gene: TRBJ1-1; D gene: NA; CDR3 DNA: TGTGCCAGCGAGGGAGCCGGGGGGAAAGCTTTCTTT; CDR3 protein: CASEGAGGKAFF
V gene: TRBV19; clone size: once; J gene: TRBJ1-2; D gene: NA; CDR3 DNA: TGTGCCAGTAGTACTCTACAGAACTATGGCTACACCTTC; CDR3 protein: CASSTLQNYGYTF
V gene: TRBV27; clone size: NA; J gene: TRBJ1-2; D gene: TRBD1; CDR3 DNA: TGTGCCACAAGACGGACAGGGGCTAACTATGGCTACACCTTC; CDR3 protein: CATRRTGANYGYTF
V gene: TRBV11-3; clone size: once; J gene: TRBJ2-1; D gene: TRBD2; CDR3 DNA: TGTGCCAGCAGCTTAGGGTGGAGCGGGAGGGGCAATGAGCAGTTCTTC; CDR3 protein: CASSLGWSGRGNEQFF
V gene: TRBV4-1; clone size: NA; J gene: TRBJ2-2; D gene: NA; CDR3 DNA: TGCGCCAGCAGCCAACAGGGCATCGGGGAGCTGTTTTTT; CDR3 protein: CASSQQGIGELFF
V gene: TRBV14; clone size: NA; J gene: TRBJ2-1; D gene: NA; CDR3 DNA: TGTGCCAGCAGAGGGACACCCGGTTTAAGCTCCTACAATGAGCAGTTCTTC; CDR3 protein: CASRGTPGLSSYNEQFF
V gene: TRBV7-9; clone size: NA; J gene: TRBJ2-7; D gene: NA; CDR3 DNA: TGTGCCAGCAGCCGGAGGGAGCCGGGACACTACGAGCAGTACTTC; CDR3 protein: CASSRREPGHYEQYF
V gene: TRBV6-1; clone size: once; J gene: TRBJ1-1; D gene: NA; CDR3 DNA: TGTGCCAGCAGTGAAACGGGTCGTGGGGGGGTTTTTGCTGAAGCTTTCTTT; CDR3 protein: CASSETGRGGVFAEAFF
V gene: TRBV19; clone size: NA; J gene: TRBJ2-2; D gene: NA; CDR3 DNA: TGTGCCAGTAGTCCCTTCACCGGGGAGCTGTTTTTT; CDR3 protein: CASSPFTGELFF
V gene: TRBV18; clone size: few; J gene: TRBJ1-3; D gene: NA; CDR3 DNA: TGTGCCAGCTCATACGACAGAAGCTCTGGAAACACCATATATTTT; CDR3 protein: CASSYDRSSGNTIYF
V gene: TRBV6-6; clone size: NA; J gene: TRBJ1-1; D gene: NA; CDR3 DNA: TGTGCCAGCAGTTACCATGACACTGAAGCTTTCTTT; CDR3 protein: CASSYHDTEAFF
V gene: TRBV2; clone size: NA; J gene: TRBJ1-3; D gene: TRBD1; CDR3 DNA: TGTGCCAGCAGTCGGGACAGACCCTCTGGAAACACCATATATTTT; CDR3 protein: CASSRDRPSGNTIYF
V gene: TRBV7-2; clone size: NA; J gene: TRBJ2-1; D gene: NA; CDR3 DNA: TGTGCCAGCAGCCTCGGGATCCGGGTCAACAATGAGCAGTTCTTC; CDR3 protein: CASSLGIRVNNEQFF
V gene: TRBV5-1; clone size: NA; J gene: TRBJ1-1; D gene: NA; CDR3 DNA: TGCGCCAGCAGCTTTAGGGGGTTTGGCACTGAAGCTTTCTTT; CDR3 protein: CASSFRGFGTEAFF
V gene: TRBV6-5; clone size: NA; J gene: TRBJ2-3; D gene: NA; CDR3 DNA: TGTGCCAGCAGTTACTCGACCCTAGCGTGGACAGATACGCAGTATTTT; CDR3 protein: CASSYSTLAWTDTQYF
V gene: TRBV7-2; clone size: NA; J gene: TRBJ1-1; D gene: NA; CDR3 DNA: TGTGCCAGCAGCGGTTCCAGGGGCACTGAAGCTTTCTTT; CDR3 protein: CASSGSRGTEAFF
V gene: TRBV20-1; clone size: NA; J gene: TRBJ1-2; D gene: NA; CDR3 DNA: TGCAGTGCTGGGAATGGCTACACCTTC; CDR3 protein: CSAGNGYTF
V gene: TRBV7-9; clone size: NA; J gene: TRBJ1-4; D gene: NA; CDR3 DNA: TGTGCCAGCAGCTTAAGTACAGATCAGAGGGAAAAACTGTTTTTT; CDR3 protein: CASSLSTDQREKLFF
V gene: TRBV28; clone size: NA; J gene: TRBJ2-3; D gene: TRBD2; CDR3 DNA: TGTGCCAGCAGTCCCTCCATTATGCGGGGGGACACAGATACGCAGTATTTT; CDR3 protein: CASSPSIMRGDTDTQYF
V gene: TRBV11-2; clone size: NA; J gene: TRBJ1-1; D gene: NA; CDR3 DNA: TGTGCCAGCAGCTTAGTATCTATGAACACTGAAGCTTTCTTT; CDR3 protein: CASSLVSMNTEAFF
V gene: TRBV7-2; clone size: NA; J gene: TRBJ1-2; D gene: TRBD1; CDR3 DNA: TGTGCCAGCAGCTTAGATCGGACAGGCACTAGGGGCTACACCTTC; CDR3 protein: CASSLDRTGTRGYTF
V gene: TRBV28; clone size: NA; J gene: TRBJ1-1; D gene: NA; CDR3 DNA: TGTGCCAGCAGTCCCTCGGGATTCGGGGGGAGAAACACTGAAGCTTTCTTT; CDR3 protein: CASSPSGFGGRNTEAFF
V gene: TRBV7-8; clone size: NA; J gene: TRBJ2-7; D gene: TRBD1; CDR3 DNA: TGTGCCAGCAGCCCCGGACAGGGCACCGACTTC; CDR3 protein: CASSPGQGTDF
V gene: TRBV7-9; clone size: NA; J gene: TRBJ2-3; D gene: TRBD2; CDR3 DNA: TGTGCCAGCAGCTTAGGGACTAGTGGAACAGATACGCAGTATTTT; CDR3 protein: CASSLGTSGTDTQYF
V gene: TRBV28; clone size: NA; J gene: TRBJ2-1; D gene: NA; CDR3 DNA: TGTGCCAGCAGTACCCGAGGGGCAGTCTCCTACAATGAGCAGTTCTTC; CDR3 protein: CASSTRGAVSYNEQFF
V gene: TRBV6-1; clone size: NA; J gene: TRBJ2-3; D gene: NA; CDR3 DNA: TGTGCCAGCAGCCCTTCCACAGATACGCAGTATTTT; CDR3 protein: CASSPSTDTQYF
V gene: TRBV28; clone size: NA; J gene: TRBJ1-1; D gene: NA; CDR3 DNA: TGTGCCAGCAGCGCCGGGACACCGAACACTGAAGCTTTCTTT; CDR3 protein: CASSAGTPNTEAFF
V gene: TRBV27; clone size: NA; J gene: TRBJ2-7; D gene: NA; CDR3 DNA: TGTGCCAGCAGTTTAGGGCAGGGGAGCCACGAGCAGTACTTC; CDR3 protein: CASSLGQGSHEQYF
V gene: TRBV6-6; clone size: once; J gene: TRBJ2-2; D gene: NA; CDR3 DNA: TGTGCCAGCACCATAGCGAACGGGGAGCTGTTTTTT; CDR3 protein: CASTIANGELFF
V gene: TRBV7-2; clone size: NA; J gene: TRBJ2-5; D gene: NA; CDR3 DNA: TGTGCCAGCAGCTTAGTGGTGACCAGGACGACCCAGTACTTC; CDR3 protein: CASSLVVTRTTQYF
V gene: TRBV6-6; clone size: NA; J gene: TRBJ2-7; D gene: NA; CDR3 DNA: TGTGCCAGCAGTCTTCAACCAGGGAGCTCCTACGAGCAGTACTTC; CDR3 protein: CASSLQPGSSYEQYF
V gene: TRBV29-1; clone size: once; J gene: TRBJ2-1; D gene: TRBD1; CDR3 DNA: TGCAGCGTGACAGGGGCCAGGAGCTCCTACAATGAGCAGTTCTTC; CDR3 protein: CSVTGARSSYNEQFF
V gene: TRBV5-4; clone size: NA; J gene: TRBJ2-5; D gene: NA; CDR3 DNA: TGTGCCAGCAGCTTGGGGTCACAGGGTCAGGAGACCCAGTACTTC; CDR3 protein: CASSLGSQGQETQYF
V gene: TRBV27; clone size: NA; J gene: TRBJ2-3; D gene: NA; CDR3 DNA: TGTGCCAGCAGTTTTTTCGTCACAGATACGCAGTATTTT; CDR3 protein: CASSFFVTDTQYF
V gene: TRBV19; clone size: NA; J gene: TRBJ2-1; D gene: NA; CDR3 DNA: TGTGCCAGTAGTATAGATGGTACGCGGGGTAATGAGCAGTTCTTC; CDR3 protein: CASSIDGTRGNEQFF
V gene: TRBV6-5; clone size: NA; J gene: TRBJ1-3; D gene: NA; CDR3 DNA: TGTGCCAGCAGTTACTCGAGGAGTTCCTCTGGAAACACCATATATTTT; CDR3 protein: CASSYSRSSSGNTIYF
V gene: TRBV5-6; clone size: NA; J gene: TRBJ1-2; D gene: NA; CDR3 DNA: TGTGCCAGCAGCTTGTGGACAAATGGCTACACCTTC; CDR3 protein: CASSLWTNGYTF
V gene: TRBV27; clone size: once; J gene: TRBJ1-1; D gene: NA; CDR3 DNA: TGTGCCAGCAGTCCCAGAGTGAACACTGAAGCTTTCTTT; CDR3 protein: CASSPRVNTEAFF
V gene: TRBV11-2; clone size: NA; J gene: TRBJ1-1; D gene: TRBD1; CDR3 DNA: TGTGCCAGCAGCTTAGTGGGACAGGGCTCTGAAGCTTTCTTT; CDR3 protein: CASSLVGQGSEAFF
V gene: TRBV6-1; clone size: NA; J gene: TRBJ1-1; D gene: NA; CDR3 DNA: TGTGCCAGCAGATTAGGGGGGTACACTGAAGCTTTCTTT; CDR3 protein: CASRLGGYTEAFF
V gene: TRBV6-5; clone size: few; J gene: TRBJ1-2; D gene: NA; CDR3 DNA: TGTGCCAGCAGTTTGGAAGGCGGGGGCTACACCTTC; CDR3 protein: CASSLEGGGYTF
V gene: TRBV28; clone size: NA; J gene: TRBJ1-2; D gene: NA; CDR3 DNA: TGTGCCACCCTTCAACGAGAGAGTGGCTACACCTTC; CDR3 protein: CATLQRESGYTF
V gene: TRBV6-1; clone size: NA; J gene: TRBJ1-2; D gene: NA; CDR3 DNA: TGTGCCAGCAGTCAATTACTTAACTATGGCTACACCTTC; CDR3 protein: CASSQLLNYGYTF
V gene: TRBV30; clone size: NA; J gene: TRBJ2-7; D gene: NA; CDR3 DNA: TGTGCCTGGAGTCCTGGAGAAACCTACGAGCAGTACTTC; CDR3 protein: CAWSPGETYEQYF
V gene: TRBV2; clone size: once; J gene: TRBJ1-6; D gene: NA; CDR3 DNA: TGTGCCAGCACCTTGGGGACCCGGGCTCCGTATAATTCACCCCTCCACTTT; CDR3 protein: CASTLGTRAPYNSPLHF
V gene: TRBV19; clone size: few; J gene: TRBJ1-5; D gene: NA; CDR3 DNA: TGTGCCAGTAGTATGTTCACTTATAGCAATCAGCCCCAGCATTTT; CDR3 protein: CASSMFTYSNQPQHF
V gene: TRBV5-6; clone size: NA; J gene: TRBJ2-7; D gene: TRBD2; CDR3 DNA: TGTGCCAGCAGCGGGGGACTAGCGGGAGTACCTTACGAGCAGTACTTC; CDR3 protein: CASSGGLAGVPYEQYF
V gene: TRBV28; clone size: once; J gene: TRBJ1-3; D gene: NA; CDR3 DNA: TGTGCCAGCAGATTACAATTACTCTCTGGAAACACCATATATTTT; CDR3 protein: CASRLQLLSGNTIYF